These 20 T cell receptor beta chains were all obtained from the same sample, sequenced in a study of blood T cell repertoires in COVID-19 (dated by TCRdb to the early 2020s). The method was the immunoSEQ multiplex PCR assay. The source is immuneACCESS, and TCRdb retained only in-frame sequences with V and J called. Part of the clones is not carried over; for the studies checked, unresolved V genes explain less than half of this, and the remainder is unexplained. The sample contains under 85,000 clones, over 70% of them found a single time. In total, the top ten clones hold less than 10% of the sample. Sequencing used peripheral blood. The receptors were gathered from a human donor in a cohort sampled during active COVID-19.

This CDR3 is CATSRKLTGGRGGELFF. The CDR3 bases are TGTGCCACCAGCAGAAAATTAACAGGGGGTCGTGGCGGGGAGCTGTTTTTT. The J gene is TRBJ2-2, the V gene TRBV15; 8 bases are shared with TRBD1. Trimming removed 2 bases from V and 7 bases from J; junction bases left unmatched: 12. CDR1 and CDR2 (germline): LNHNV, YYDKDF (reference sequence). The CDR3 length is 17 residues.

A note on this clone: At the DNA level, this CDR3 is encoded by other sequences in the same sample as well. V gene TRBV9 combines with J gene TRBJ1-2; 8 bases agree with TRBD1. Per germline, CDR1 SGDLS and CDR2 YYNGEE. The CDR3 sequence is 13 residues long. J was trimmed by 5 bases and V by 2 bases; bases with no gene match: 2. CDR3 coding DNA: TGTGCCAGCAGCGTCGGGACAGGATATGGCTACACCTTC. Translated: CASSVGTGYGYTF.

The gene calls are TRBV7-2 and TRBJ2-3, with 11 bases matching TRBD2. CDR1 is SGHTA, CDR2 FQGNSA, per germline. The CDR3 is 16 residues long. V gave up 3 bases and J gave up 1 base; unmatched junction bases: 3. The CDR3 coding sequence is TGTGCCAGCAGCTTTCTGACTAGCGGGGGCACAGATACGCAGTATTTT. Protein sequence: CASSFLTSGGTDTQYF.

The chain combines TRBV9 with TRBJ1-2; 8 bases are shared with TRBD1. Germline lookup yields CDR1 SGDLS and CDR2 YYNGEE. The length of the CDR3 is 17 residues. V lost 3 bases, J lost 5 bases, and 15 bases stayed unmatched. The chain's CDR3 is CASSAPRGAGGLYGYTF. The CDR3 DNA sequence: TGTGCCAGCAGCGCTCCAAGGGGGGCAGGGGGCTTGTATGGCTACACCTTC.

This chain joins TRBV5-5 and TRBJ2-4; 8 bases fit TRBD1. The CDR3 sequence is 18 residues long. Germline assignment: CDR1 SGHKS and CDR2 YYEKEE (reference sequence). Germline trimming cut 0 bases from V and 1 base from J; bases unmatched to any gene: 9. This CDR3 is CASSLVGTGPGAKNIQYF. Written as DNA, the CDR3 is TGTGCCAGCAGCTTGGTGGGGACAGGCCCCGGGGCCAAAAACATTCAGTACTTC.

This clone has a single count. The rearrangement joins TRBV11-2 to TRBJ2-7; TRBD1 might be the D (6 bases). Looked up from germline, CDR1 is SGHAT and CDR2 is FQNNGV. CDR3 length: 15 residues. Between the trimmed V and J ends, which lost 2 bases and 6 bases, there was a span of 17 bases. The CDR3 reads CASSLQGTATREQYF. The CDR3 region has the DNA TGTGCCAGCAGCTTACAGGGGACGGCGACGCGCGAGCAGTACTTC.

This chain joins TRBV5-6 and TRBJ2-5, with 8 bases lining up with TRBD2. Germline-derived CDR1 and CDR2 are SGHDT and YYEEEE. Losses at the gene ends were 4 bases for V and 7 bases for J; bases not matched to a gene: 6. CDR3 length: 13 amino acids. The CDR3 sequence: CASSPGGPGTQYF. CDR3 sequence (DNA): TGTGCCAGCAGCCCGGGGGGGCCGGGGACCCAGTACTTC.

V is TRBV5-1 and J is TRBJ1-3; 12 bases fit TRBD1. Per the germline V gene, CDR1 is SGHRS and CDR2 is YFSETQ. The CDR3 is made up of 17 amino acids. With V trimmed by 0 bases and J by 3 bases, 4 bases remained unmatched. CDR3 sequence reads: CASSLGDRGRLGNTIYF. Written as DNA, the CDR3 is TGCGCCAGCAGCTTGGGGGACAGGGGGCGCCTTGGAAACACCATATATTTT.

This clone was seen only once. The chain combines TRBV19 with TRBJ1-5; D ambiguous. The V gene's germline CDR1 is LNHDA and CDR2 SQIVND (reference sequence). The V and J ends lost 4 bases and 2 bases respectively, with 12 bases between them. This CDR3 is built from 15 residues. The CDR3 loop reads CASSKGGPRNQPQHF. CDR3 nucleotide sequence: TGTGCCAGTAGTAAAGGCGGGCCTCGCAATCAGCCCCAGCATTTT.

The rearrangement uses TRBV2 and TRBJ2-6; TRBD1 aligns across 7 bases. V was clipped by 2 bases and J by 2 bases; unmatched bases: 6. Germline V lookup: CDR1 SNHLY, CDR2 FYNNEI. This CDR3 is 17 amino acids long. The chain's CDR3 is CASSETGQATGANVLTF. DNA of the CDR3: TGTGCCAGCAGTGAAACAGGACAGGCCACTGGGGCCAACGTCCTGACTTTC.

The CDR3 sequence: CASSRTALNEKLFF. The CDR3 DNA follows: TGCGCCAGCAGCCGGACAGCTCTAAATGAAAAACTGTTTTTT. V gene TRBV5-1 combines with J gene TRBJ1-4; perhaps TRBD1 as D (6 bases). Trimming took off 4 bases at V and 5 bases at J, with 12 bases between the two ends. This CDR3 region has 14 residues. Germline V gene lookup returns CDR1 SGHRS and CDR2 YFSETQ.

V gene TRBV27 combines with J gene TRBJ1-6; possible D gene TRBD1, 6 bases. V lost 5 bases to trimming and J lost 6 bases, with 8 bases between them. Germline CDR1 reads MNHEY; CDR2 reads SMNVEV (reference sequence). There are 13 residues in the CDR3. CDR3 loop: CASSGQSNSPLHF. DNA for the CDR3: TGTGCCAGCAGTGGACAGTCTAATTCACCCCTCCACTTT.

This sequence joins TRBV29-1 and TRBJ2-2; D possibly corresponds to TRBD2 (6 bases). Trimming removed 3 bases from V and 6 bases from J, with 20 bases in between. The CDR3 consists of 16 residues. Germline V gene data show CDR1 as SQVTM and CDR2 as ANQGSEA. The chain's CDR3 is CSVEGRDGRPSGELFF. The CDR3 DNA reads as TGCAGCGTTGAGGGGCGGGACGGCAGACCTTCCGGGGAGCTGTTTTTT.

CDR3 region: CASSADSYGYTF. CDR3 in DNA: TGTGCCAGCAGCGCCGACAGCTATGGCTACACCTTC. The chain combines TRBV6-2 or TRBV6-3 with TRBJ1-2; tentatively, D is TRBD1 (5 bases). CDR3 length equals 12 residues. Germline lookup yields CDR1 MNHEY and CDR2 SVGEGT. V lost 6 bases and J lost 4, with 9 bases in between.

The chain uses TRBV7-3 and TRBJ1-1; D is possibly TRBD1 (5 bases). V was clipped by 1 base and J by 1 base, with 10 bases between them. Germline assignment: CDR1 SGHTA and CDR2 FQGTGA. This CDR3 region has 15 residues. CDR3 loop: CASSLIGAGNTEAFF. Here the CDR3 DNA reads TGTGCCAGCAGCTTAATTGGGGCAGGGAACACTGAAGCTTTCTTT.

In nucleotides, the CDR3 is TGCAGCGTTGAAGATAGGGTAGCGGGCCTAAATGAGCAGTTCTTC. Amino acid sequence: CSVEDRVAGLNEQFF. The chain couples TRBV29-1 to TRBJ2-1; 7 nucleotides match TRBD2. CDR1 is SQVTM and CDR2 is ANQGSEA in the germline V gene. The CDR3 extends over 15 amino acids. Unmatched junction bases numbered 9, after V lost 0 bases and J lost 7 bases.

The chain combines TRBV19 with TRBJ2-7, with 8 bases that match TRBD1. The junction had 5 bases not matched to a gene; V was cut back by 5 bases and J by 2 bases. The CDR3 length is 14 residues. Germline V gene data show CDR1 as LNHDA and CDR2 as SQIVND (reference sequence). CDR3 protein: CASSSTGVAYEQYF. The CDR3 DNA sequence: TGTGCCAGTAGTTCGACAGGGGTTGCCTACGAGCAGTACTTC. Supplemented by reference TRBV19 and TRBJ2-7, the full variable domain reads DGGITQSPKYLFRKEGQNVTLSCEQNLNHDAMYWYRQDPGQGLRLIYYSQIVNDFQKGDIAEGYSVSREKKESFPLTVTSAQKNPTAFYLCASSSTGVAYEQYFGPGTRLTVT.

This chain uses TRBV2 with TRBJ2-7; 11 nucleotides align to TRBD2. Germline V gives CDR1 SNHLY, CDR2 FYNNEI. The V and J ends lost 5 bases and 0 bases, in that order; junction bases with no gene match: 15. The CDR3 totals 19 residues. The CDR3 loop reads CASSWDPGLAAPYSYEQYF. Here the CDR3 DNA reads TGTGCCAGCAGTTGGGATCCGGGACTAGCGGCACCCTACTCCTACGAGCAGTACTTC.

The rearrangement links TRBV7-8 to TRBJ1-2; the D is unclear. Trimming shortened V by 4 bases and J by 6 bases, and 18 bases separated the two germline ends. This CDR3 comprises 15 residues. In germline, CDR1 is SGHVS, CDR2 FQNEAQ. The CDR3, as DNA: TGTGCCAGCAGCTACGAGGTCGGGGTTTTGAATGGCTACACCTTC. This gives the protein CASSYEVGVLNGYTF.

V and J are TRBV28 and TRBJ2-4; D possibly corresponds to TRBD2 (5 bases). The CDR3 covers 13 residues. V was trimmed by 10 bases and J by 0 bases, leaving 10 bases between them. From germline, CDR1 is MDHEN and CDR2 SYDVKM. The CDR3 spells CATVEGAKNIQYF. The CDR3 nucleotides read TGTGCCACCGTCGAGGGAGCCAAAAACATTCAGTACTTC. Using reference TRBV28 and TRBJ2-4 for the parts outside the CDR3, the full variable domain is DVKVTQSSRYLVKRTGEKVFLECVQDMDHENMFWYRQDPGLGLRLIYFSYDVKMKEKGDIPEGYSVSREKKERFSLILESASTNQTSMYLCATVEGAKNIQYFGAGTRLSVL.